This T cell receptor (beta chain) originates from a study of T cell responses to AZD1222 COVID-19 vaccine. Study-wide points: It was only a handful of AZD1222 recipients who were seropositive at baseline. Spike-specific TCR breadth and depth went up after people got two AZD1222 doses. Clonal diversity may have been underestimated, and the donors were mostly white British, with more females than males. Reports indicate that nearly half of spike-specific TCRs are directed at unmutated variant regions.

A remark on this clone: As yet, its antigen is unknown. It is unclear where the CDR3 begins or ends on the DNA, so no DNA is shown, and the CDR3 is as TCRdb lists it.

Produced via immunoSEQ multiplex PCR; TCRdb's table is partial and in-frame only. The sample has approximately 120,000 clones, approximately 87% seen once. The sample here was peripheral blood, taken 28 days after the second AZD1222 dose. The TCR was taken from an adult who received the AZD1222 COVID-19 vaccine.

CDR3 residues: CASSQWGPGIETFF. V usage is TRBV3-1 (or the pseudogene TRBV3-2) and J usage is TRBJ1-1; TRBD1, the D gene given by the table, was not confirmed from the DNA. From its first to its last residue, the CDR3 has 14 amino acids. Germline V CDR1 and CDR2: LGHDT, YNNKEL (reference sequence).